The clone carrying this T cell receptor (beta chain) was detected ten times or more. These data belong to a study of T cells in Graves' hyperthyroidism and ophthalmopathy. The investigators amplified TCR beta CDR3 regions from RNA transcripts. HTBI primers were the set used in a first-round RT-PCR of the TCR CDR3. Each CDR3 protein is one row after TCRdb ran MiXCR on the multiplex PCR reads. The table lists about 560,000 distinct CDR3 sequences, approximately 44% of them singletons, with 8% to 8.5% in the top ten. The sample was peripheral blood or thyroid tissue (not recorded which). The clonotype was recovered from a woman between 18 and 29 years old with Graves' hyperthyroidism.

CDR3 protein: CASSLDREQETQYF. As DNA, the CDR3 is TGTGCCAGCAGCTTGGACAGGGAGCAAGAGACCCAGTACTTC. The chain employs TRBV7-7 and TRBJ2-5; 8 positions agree with TRBD1. V dropped 3 bases and J dropped 2; count of bases not matched to a gene: 2. Germline CDR1 reads SSHAT; CDR2 reads FNYEAQ (reference sequence). This CDR3 spans 14 amino acids.